This record concerns one T cell receptor (beta chain) sequence. Its antigen is undetermined. The CDR3 contains 15 residues. Trimming pared 8 bases from V and 5 bases from J, leaving 18 bases between. In germline, CDR1 is SGHAT, CDR2 FQNNGV. The individuals who served as donors were healthy Caucasians living in Russia, aged about 6 to 95. This sample is part of a study of blood T cells in healthy people across ages. Study-wide results and caveats: There were more naive CD4+ cells and higher diversity in long-lived donors than in aged donors.

Sample-barcoded 5' priming and a J-beta primer mix drove a second PCR of roughly 6 to 12 cycles. Each cDNA molecule was tagged by a template-switch adaptor with 12 random nucleotides. TCRdb re-called the 5' RACE reads through MiXCR, storing one row per CDR3 protein. This sample has hundreds of thousands of distinct CDR3 sequences, with about 53% found just once. Specimen: blood. The receptor was isolated from a man aged 60 to 75 in good health. V usage is TRBV11-2 and J usage is TRBJ1-4; D possibly corresponds to TRBD1 (5 bases). Written as DNA, the CDR3 is TGTGCCAGCGGCTCCGCCGGGGCGGGGAATGAAAAACTGTTTTTT. It specifies CASGSAGAGNEKLFF.